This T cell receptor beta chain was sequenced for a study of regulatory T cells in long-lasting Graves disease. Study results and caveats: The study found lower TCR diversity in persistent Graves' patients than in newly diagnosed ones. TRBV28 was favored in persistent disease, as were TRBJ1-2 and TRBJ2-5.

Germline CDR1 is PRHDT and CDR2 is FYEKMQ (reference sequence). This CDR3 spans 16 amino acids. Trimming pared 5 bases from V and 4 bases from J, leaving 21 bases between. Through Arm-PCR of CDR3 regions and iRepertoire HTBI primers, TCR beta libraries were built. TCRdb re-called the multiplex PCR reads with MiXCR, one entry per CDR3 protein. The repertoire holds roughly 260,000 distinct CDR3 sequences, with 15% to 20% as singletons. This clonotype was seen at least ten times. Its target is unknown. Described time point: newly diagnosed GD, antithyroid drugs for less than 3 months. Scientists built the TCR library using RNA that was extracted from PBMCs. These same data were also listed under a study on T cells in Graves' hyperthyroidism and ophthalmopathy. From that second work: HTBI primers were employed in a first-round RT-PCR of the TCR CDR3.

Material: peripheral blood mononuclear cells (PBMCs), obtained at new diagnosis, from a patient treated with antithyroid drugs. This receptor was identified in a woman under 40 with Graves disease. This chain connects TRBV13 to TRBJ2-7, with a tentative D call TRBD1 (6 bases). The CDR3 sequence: CASSKIERQGRYEQYF. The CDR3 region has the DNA TGTGCCAGCAGCAAAATCGAGAGGCAGGGGCGATACGAGCAGTACTTC.